This TCR beta chain was sequenced for a study of T cells in Graves' hyperthyroidism and ophthalmopathy (dated by TCRdb to between 2019 and 2020). About the investigation overall: Peripheral blood was sampled at the time of initial diagnosis, prior to any treatment. To identify TCR V-J signatures that set the groups apart, the researchers used a discovery cohort of 100 patients, made up of 43 with Graves' ophthalmopathy and 55 to 65 with stable Graves' hyperthyroidism. Prospective prediction of ophthalmopathy was tested in an independent validation cohort of about 19 hyperthyroidism patients and some 17 patients who later progressed to ophthalmopathy. The approximately 98 discovery patients were randomly divided into training and test sets at a 7:3 ratio. In about 6 Graves' hyperthyroidism patients, the study also compared T-cell repertoires from thyroid tissue with T-cell repertoires from blood. Once sampling was done, hyperthyroidism patients were given methimazole at a starting dose of 30 mg daily, whereas ophthalmopathy patients were given high-dose intravenous methylprednisolone. TCR Vbeta CDR3 sequencing of some 140 peripheral blood samples (roughly 41 ophthalmopathy, under 80 hyperthyroidism and approximately 17 progressor patients) is reported in the paper.

Summary of the overall study and its limitations: In validation, the model predicted progression to ophthalmopathy with about 71% sensitivity and less than 75% specificity, a median of 6.5 months before onset. Most expanded thyroid clonotypes (frequency above 0.001) were also detected in blood, a finding suggesting that blood repertoires may reflect thyroid immune responses. A 13 V-J signature model separated ophthalmopathy from stable hyperthyroidism, with 87.88% sensitivity and about 81% specificity in cross-validation and 80%/75% in testing. No statistical method was used to set the sample size in advance, and investigators knew the group allocation.

Amplification of TCR beta CDR3 regions was carried out from RNA transcripts. The first round of RT-PCR for the TCR CDR3 was performed with the HTBI primer set and the Qiagen OneStep RT-PCR kit. Libraries were constructed in a second round of multiplex PCR, after which size selection and purification were performed. Paired-end sequencing of the libraries was performed with 100 bp reads on an Illumina HiSeq2000. Turning to the authors' computational methods: Raw data were processed with SOAPnuke, discarding reads with adapters, uncalled bases, mean Phred below 15, or no exact constant-primer or identifier match. High-quality paired reads were merged using COPE v1.2.5, and each unique nucleotide sequence was defined as a clonotype. Clonotypes were aligned to IMGT TRBV, TRBD and TRBJ reference segments using MiTCR v1.1. Only V-J combinations with frequency above 0.0001, covering about 99% of repertoires, were analysed. A TCS score was defined as the ratio of F50 (clonal expansion) to E x V (chaos), with BLOSUM62-based TCRdist applied between CDR3 peptides within each V-J. Welch's t-statistics and random forest reduced around 510 V-J features to about 12, which were used in a naive Bayes classifier (R e1071). TCRdb cleaned the public reads at Q25 with fastp, built clones with MiXCR and kept in-frame beta chains. One record per CDR3 amino acid sequence lists the most common genes and DNA. The V and J calls come from TCRdb's annotation, not from the publication. This sample comprises about 400,000 distinct CDR3 sequences, about 16% of them detected only once. Roughly a fifth of the sample rests with the top ten.

This clonotype was recorded at least ten times. Its recognized antigen is unknown. The junction differs from germline at one of its ends, possibly a read error. Moderately to severely active disease, a Clinical Activity Score of at least 3, a NOSPECS grade of at least 4, and a duration under 3 months were present in ophthalmopathy patients. The study excluded patients with uncontrolled infections, other autoimmune diseases, pregnancy or lactation. Clinical symptoms, serum thyroxine and TRAb, thyroid ultrasound, and orbital computed tomography formed the basis for the diagnoses. PBMCs were separated from 7.5 to 10 ml of fresh peripheral blood using Ficoll-Paque density gradient centrifugation. Total RNA was extracted with Trizol reagent, and quality was checked on an Agilent 2100 Bioanalyzer. Taken from cysteine to phenylalanine, the CDR3 has 16 residues. Left in the record is the CDR3 DNA by itself, 48 bases read in frame from the first base. From the germline V gene, CDR1 is SGHTA and CDR2 is FQGNSA.

Sequencing was carried out using blood. The V and J segments used are TRBV7-2 and TRBJ2-3; the junction holds 11 bases that match TRBD2. The clonotype comes from an older woman with Graves' ophthalmopathy. The DNA reads as follows: TGCGCCAGCAGTCGACTAGCGGGAACTAGCACAGATACGCAGTATTTT. Its coded protein is CASSRLAGTSTDTQYF.